This is a list of T cell receptor beta chains from one sample in a study of blood T cell repertoires in COVID-19. The method was immunoSEQ multiplex PCR; TCRdb's version includes in-frame clones alone and lacks a portion of them. The table has roughly 260,000 clones, around nine tenths seen once. Sequenced input: PBMCs or T cells enriched from blood (not recorded which). These receptor sequences come from a woman younger than 30 who had recovered from COVID-19. The CDR3 runs from the conserved cysteine through the conserved F or W. The D gene is left open where the match is weak. For some rows the clone size is stated as once, few or many, or as a class when expanded; others skip it.

size	V	D	J	DNA	CDR3
.	TRBV27	.	TRBJ1-4	TGTGCCAGCAGTCCATTTGCAACTAATGAAAAACTGTTTTTT	CASSPFATNEKLFF
.	TRBV11-3	.	TRBJ1-1	TGTGCCAGCAGCTTAAATCCCTACACTGAAGCTTTCTTT	CASSLNPYTEAFF
once	TRBV19	.	TRBJ1-1	TGTGCCAGTAGCGCGGGGCAGCTGAACACTGAAGCTTTCTTT	CASSAGQLNTEAFF
.	TRBV9	.	TRBJ2-2	TGTGCCAGCAGCGTAGCGGGCACCGGGGAGCTGTTTTTT	CASSVAGTGELFF
.	TRBV15	TRBD1	TRBJ1-2	TGTGCCACCAGCAGAGATTTAAGGGGGCGGGACGGCTACACCTTC	CATSRDLRGRDGYTF
.	TRBV7-9	.	TRBJ1-1	TGTGCCAGCAGCTTGGAGGGGCTTCACACTGAAGCTTTCTTT	CASSLEGLHTEAFF
.	TRBV7-9	.	TRBJ2-7	TGTGCCAGCAGCTTAGTTGGGTCGGGGATCTACGAGCAGTACTTC	CASSLVGSGIYEQYF
.	TRBV7-9	.	TRBJ1-2	TGTGCCATTCCGAGGGCTCCCGGGTCCAAGCGGGGTAACTATGGCTACACCTTC	CAIPRAPGSKRGNYGYTF
.	TRBV19	.	TRBJ2-5	TGTGCCAGTAGTATAAGACGGGCGGGCCCCCTTCAAGAGACCCAGTACTTC	CASSIRRAGPLQETQYF
.	TRBV5-6	TRBD1	TRBJ2-3	TGTGCCAGCAGCTTACCCTCCGGGACAGCTCGGGATACGCAGTATTTT	CASSLPSGTARDTQYF
.	TRBV11-3	.	TRBJ2-5	TGTGCCAGCAGCTTCACGGGGGAGACCCAGTACTTC	CASSFTGETQYF
.	TRBV29-1	TRBD2	TRBJ2-1	TGCAGCGTTGAAGACCGGACTAGCGGGAGGGCCCGATACAATGAGCAGTTCTTC	CSVEDRTSGRARYNEQFF
once	TRBV12-5	.	TRBJ2-2	TGTGCTAGTGGTGGCAGGGATGTCGGGGAGCTGTTTTTT	CASGGRDVGELFF
.	TRBV28	.	TRBJ1-6	TGTGCCAGCAGTTTATACGGAGACAGATCACCCCTCCACTTT	CASSLYGDRSPLHF
.	TRBV24-1	.	TRBJ1-5	TGTGCCACCAGTGAACGACAGCATAGCAATCAGCCCCAGCATTTT	CATSERQHSNQPQHF
.	TRBV18	TRBD1	TRBJ1-1	TGTGCCAGCTCAAGTGGACAGGGTATTACTGAAGCTTTCTTT	CASSSGQGITEAFF
.	TRBV7-6	.	TRBJ2-2	TGTGCCAGCAGCTTAGGAGGACTCCATATGAACACCGGGGAGCTGTTTTTT	CASSLGGLHMNTGELFF
.	TRBV30	.	TRBJ1-6	TGTGCCTGGAGTGGAACACGGACCTCGGACAGCTACAATTCACCCCTCCACTTT	CAWSGTRTSDSYNSPLHF
.	TRBV21-1	.	TRBJ1-1	TGTGCCAGCAGCAAAGAAACACAAAACACTGAAGCTTTCTTT	CASSKETQNTEAFF
.	TRBV7-9	TRBD2	TRBJ2-2	TGTGCCAGCAGCCGCATCCTAGCGGGAAGTGGCACCGGGGAGCTGTTTTTT	CASSRILAGSGTGELFF
once	TRBV18	TRBD2	TRBJ2-1	TGTGCCAGCTCATCCTTACTCCTTCCGACTAGCGGTAACAATGAGCAGTTCTTC	CASSSLLLPTSGNNEQFF
.	TRBV9	TRBD1	TRBJ1-3	TGTGCCAGCAGCGGAGGGACAGGGATTTCCCTTTGGTCTGGAAACACCATATATTTT	CASSGGTGISLWSGNTIYF
few	TRBV29-1	.	TRBJ1-2	TGCAGCGTTTCTGTTAGGGAGCCCGGTGGCTACACCTTC	CSVSVREPGGYTF
.	TRBV4-1	TRBD1	TRBJ1-4	TGCGCCAGCAGCCAGGGACCGGGACAGGGTGGTGAAAAACTGTTTTTT	CASSQGPGQGGEKLFF
.	TRBV7-9	TRBD2	TRBJ2-1	TGTGCCAGCAGCTTAGGACTAGCGGCCTACAATGAGCAGTTCTTC	CASSLGLAAYNEQFF
.	TRBV25-1	TRBD1	TRBJ2-7	TGTGCCAGCAGTGAAAGGGGACAGGGGGCCAACGAGCAGTACTTC	CASSERGQGANEQYF
few	TRBV5-6	TRBD2	TRBJ2-1	TGTGCCAGCAGCTTGGAGCCTAGCGGGGGCTACAATGAGCAGTTCTTC	CASSLEPSGGYNEQFF
few	TRBV28	.	TRBJ1-2	TGTGCCAGCAGTTTACTCACCGAGTATAACTATGGCTACACCTTC	CASSLLTEYNYGYTF
.	TRBV3-1/TRBV3-2	TRBD1	TRBJ2-3	TGTGCCAGCAGCCGGTCGGACAGGGAAGCGGCCACAGATACGCAGTATTTT	CASSRSDREAATDTQYF
.	TRBV19	TRBD1	TRBJ1-1	TGTGCCAGTAGTATATGGGGACAGGGCTACGGGACTGAAGCTTTCTTT	CASSIWGQGYGTEAFF
.	TRBV13	.	TRBJ2-5	TGTGCCAGCAGCTTAGGGTACACAGGACAGCAAGAGACCCAGTACTTC	CASSLGYTGQQETQYF
.	TRBV24-1	.	TRBJ2-1	TGTGCCACCAGTGATCCCGGGAATGAGCAGTTCTTC	CATSDPGNEQFF
.	TRBV18	TRBD2	TRBJ2-7	TGTGCCAGCTCATCCTGGGGAAGGCGGGAGTCATCCTACGAGCAGTACTTC	CASSSWGRRESSYEQYF
medium-sized	TRBV19	.	TRBJ1-1	TGTGCCAGTAGTACAACAGGGCAGACGAACACTGAAGCTTTCTTT	CASSTTGQTNTEAFF
once	TRBV11-3	TRBD1	TRBJ1-4	TGTGCCAGCAGCTTTGGCCGGGGGACAGCAAATGAAAAACTGTTTTTT	CASSFGRGTANEKLFF